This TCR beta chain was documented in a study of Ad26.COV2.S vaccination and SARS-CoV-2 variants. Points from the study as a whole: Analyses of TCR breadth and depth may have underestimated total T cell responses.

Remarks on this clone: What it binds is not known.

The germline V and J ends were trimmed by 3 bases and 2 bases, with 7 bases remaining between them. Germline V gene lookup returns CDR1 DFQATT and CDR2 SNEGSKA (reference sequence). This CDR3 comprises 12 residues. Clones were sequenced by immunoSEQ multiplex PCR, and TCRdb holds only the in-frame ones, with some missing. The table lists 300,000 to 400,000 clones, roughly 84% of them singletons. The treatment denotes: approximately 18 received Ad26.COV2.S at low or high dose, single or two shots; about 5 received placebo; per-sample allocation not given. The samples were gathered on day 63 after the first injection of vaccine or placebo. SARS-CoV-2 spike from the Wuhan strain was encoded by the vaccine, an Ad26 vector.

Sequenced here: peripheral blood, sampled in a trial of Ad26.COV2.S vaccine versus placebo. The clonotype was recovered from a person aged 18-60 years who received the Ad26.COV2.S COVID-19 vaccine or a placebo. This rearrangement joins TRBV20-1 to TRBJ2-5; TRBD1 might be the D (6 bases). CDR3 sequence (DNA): TGCAGTGCTAGTCAGGGGCAAGAGACCCAGTACTTC. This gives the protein CSASQGQETQYF.